A single sample is the source of the 2 T cell receptor beta chains below, sequenced in a study of shared clonotypes between healthy human individuals. Profiling relied on immunoSEQ multiplex PCR, and the TCRdb table lists in-frame clones only, not all of them. The sample comprises about 2 million clones, approximately 94% of which are singletons, and roughly 1.1% rests with the top ten. Naive CD8 populations comprised CD45RO-negative cells positively selected for CCR7, excluding terminally differentiated effector memory CD45RA+ cells. Specimen: naive CD8+ T cells sorted from blood. The receptors were sampled from a man aged 18-30 years in good health.

This clone was recorded only once. Other DNA sequences in this sample translate to the same CDR3. This chain uses TRBV4-3 with TRBJ1-1, with D possibly being TRBD1 (5 bases). V shed 0 bases and J shed 4 bases, with 12 bases lying between them. The CDR3 consists of 15 residues. Germline CDR1 is LGHNA and CDR2 is YSLEER. This CDR3 is CASSQDGGGGTEAFF. The CDR3 nucleotides read TGCGCCAGCAGCCAAGATGGTGGGGGAGGCACTGAAGCTTTCTTT.

J is TRBJ2-1 and V is TRBV2; TRBD1 matches 8 bases. The junction had 6 bases not matched to a gene; V was cut back by 8 bases and J by 6 bases. Germline V CDR1 and CDR2: SNHLY, FYNNEI. CDR3 size: 13 residues. As DNA, the CDR3 is TGTGCCAGCTCGAAGACAGGGGTCAATGAGCAGTTCTTC. It translates to CASSKTGVNEQFF.